Described below is a single T cell receptor beta chain sequence and its context. No antigen is known for it. This table comes from immunoSEQ multiplex PCR, and its TCRdb copy is limited to in-frame clones, with some not included. The top ten clones hold around 3% of a sample with 150,000 to 200,000 clones, over 85% of them seen once. The germline V gene has CDR1 SGHAT and CDR2 FQNNGV. Trimming took off 5 bases at V and 4 bases at J, with 11 bases between the two ends. This CDR3 contains 14 residues. This entry belongs to a study of T cell responses to AZD1222 COVID-19 vaccine. Study-wide findings and caveats: Baseline serostatus was positive in only six AZD1222 recipients. Unmutated regions of variants are reportedly targeted by nearly half of spike-specific TCRs. Breadth and depth of Spike-specific TCRs rose after two AZD1222 doses.

The origin of this receptor is an adult in good health. The chain couples TRBV11-2 to TRBJ2-2; D not resolved. The material sequenced was peripheral blood, taken on day 0 of AZD1222 vaccination. The CDR3 nucleotides read TGTGCCAGCAGCCCCAGACTGGCCACCGGGGAGCTGTTTTTT. It yields the protein CASSPRLATGELFF.